The clone carrying this TCR beta chain was seen many times. Antigen unknown. Calling Graves' hyperthyroidism stable meant ophthalmopathy did not progress within 18 months. Uncontrolled infection, other autoimmune disease, pregnancy and lactation each barred patients from inclusion. Trimming cost V 6 bases and J 4 bases, with 15 bases left between them. This CDR3 region has 15 residues. These data come from a study of T cells in Graves' hyperthyroidism and ophthalmopathy. Whole-study results and caveats: Stable hyperthyroidism and ophthalmopathy were separated using 13 V-J signatures.

Researchers took RNA transcripts and amplified the TCR beta CDR3 regions from them. With the HTBI primer set, the TCR CDR3 went through a first round of RT-PCR. One entry per CDR3 protein, called by TCRdb with MiXCR from the multiplex PCR reads. This sample yields fewer than 650,000 distinct CDR3 sequences, of which around 13% are seen a single time; over 11% belongs to the top ten. The J gene is TRBJ2-2, the V gene TRBV12-3 or TRBV12-4; the D gene is possibly TRBD2 (6 bases). Source material: blood. This clonotype originated in a middle-aged woman with Graves' hyperthyroidism. CDR3 in amino acids: CASSQTEAGTGELFF. The CDR3 nucleotides are TGTGCCAGCAGCCAGACCGAAGCGGGCACCGGGGAGCTGTTTTTT.